This T cell receptor (beta chain) was identified in a study of blood T cells in healthy people across ages. Study-wide points: Total diversity from one million sequenced T cells was likely underestimated.

The study isolated at least 6 million PBMCs from each sample. As for this clonotype: Its antigen is undetermined.

The CDR3 length is 15 residues. Germline trimming cut 6 bases from V and 8 bases from J; bases unmatched to any gene: 15. The V gene's germline CDR1 is SQVTM and CDR2 ANQGSEA. A sample-barcoded 5' primer and a J-beta primer mix were used in a second PCR of roughly 6 to 11 cycles. With 12 random nucleotides, a template-switch adaptor tagged each individual cDNA molecule. In TCRdb, the 5' RACE reads were re-called with MiXCR into one record per CDR3 protein. The sample yields about 1.6 million distinct CDR3 sequences, roughly a third seen once. This receptor was obtained from a woman in her twenties or thirties in good health. Sequencing was performed on blood. V and J are TRBV29-1 and TRBJ1-4; TRBD1 matches at 7 bases. The CDR3 DNA reads as TGCAGCGTCCTACGAGGGGGCGCTGGGGGGGAAAAACTGTTTTTT. Protein product: CSVLRGGAGGEKLFF.